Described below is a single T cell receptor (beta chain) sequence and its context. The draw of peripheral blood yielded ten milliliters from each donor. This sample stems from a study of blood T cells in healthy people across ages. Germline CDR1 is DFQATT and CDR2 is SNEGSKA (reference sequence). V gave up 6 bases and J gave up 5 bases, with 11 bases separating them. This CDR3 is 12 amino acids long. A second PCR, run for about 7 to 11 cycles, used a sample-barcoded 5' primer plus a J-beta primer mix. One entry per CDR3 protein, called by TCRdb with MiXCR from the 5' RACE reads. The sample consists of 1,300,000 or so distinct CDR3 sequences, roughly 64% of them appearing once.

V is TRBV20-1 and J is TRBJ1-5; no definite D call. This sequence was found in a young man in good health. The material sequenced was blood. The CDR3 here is CSATIVDQPQHF. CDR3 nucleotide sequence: TGCAGTGCAACCATCGTGGATCAGCCCCAGCATTTT.